This TCR beta chain was sequenced in a study of blood T cells in healthy people across ages (dated by TCRdb to between 2014 and 2017). Regarding the research as a whole: In model experiments, template switching captured about one uniquely barcoded TCR beta cDNA molecule for every two T cells. To avoid experimental bias, donors of different ages were spread randomly across the sequencing lanes. Using the same blood draw, the study looked at two additional independent replicas of 1 million unique cDNA reads for two donors, one aged 18 to 30 and the other aged 80 or older. Using deep sequencing normalized with unique cDNA molecular identifiers, the study measured how TCR beta repertoire diversity changes with age. Four age groups were formed from the donors: young (average approximately 15 years), middle-aged (approximately 39), aged (around 68) and long-lived (roughly 81).

The donors were roughly 40 Caucasian individuals from Russia, aged roughly 6 to 100 years, who were systemically healthy. Roughly 9.5 milliliters of peripheral blood were drawn from each donor into EDTA-treated Vacutainer tubes. Ficoll-Paque density-gradient centrifugation was used to isolate PBMCs, with at least 6.5 million per sample. Trizol reagent was used to extract total RNA from PBMCs, with at least 6 micrograms per sample. For every donor, an aliquot of PBMCs went through flow cytometry to measure the percentages of naive CD45RAhigh/CD27high T cells. Inclusive of the bounding cysteine and phenylalanine, the CDR3 is 16 residues long. Only CDR3 DNA is held: 48 bases, read in frame from base 1. Trimming accounts for 7 bases at V and 4 bases at J, while the number of junction bases matched to no gene is 16. From a lookup of the germline V gene (reference sequence), CDR1 and CDR2 are DFQATT and SNEGSKA.

The library was prepared using 5' RACE. Sequencing relied on an Illumina HiSeq 2500. A second PCR of roughly 7 to 11 cycles was run with a J-beta primer mix and a sample-barcoded 5' primer. A unique molecular identifier was introduced onto each TCR beta cDNA molecule by a template-switch 5' adaptor carrying 12 random nucleotides. Each sample yielded at least 2.5 million CDR3-containing paired-end reads. First-strand cDNA was synthesized from all RNA with the Mint cDNA synthesis kit, primed by a TRBC-specific oligonucleotide. Following uracil-DNA glycosylase treatment, all cDNA underwent a first 18-cycle PCR with the universal primers M1SS and BC2_uni_R. Per the source publication's procedure: Normalization of each sample was performed by random selection of 1 million high-quality reads, each carrying a distinct molecular identifier. Reads sharing molecular identifiers were discarded rather than binned into consensus sequences. MiTCR, with a Q25 quality threshold and the strictest error-elimination algorithm, was used for CDR3 identification, clonotype clustering and error correction. A nonparametric unseen species model using Euler transformation provided a lower-bound estimate of total TCR beta diversity. The raw public reads went through TCRdb reprocessing: fastp at Q25, MiXCR clone calling, in-frame beta chains kept. Rows with one shared CDR3 protein collapse into an entry with the most common genes and DNA. These V and J calls originate from TCRdb's pipeline instead of the authors' own analysis. Here the sample has over 1,300,000 distinct CDR3 sequences; almost 60% occur a single time. The ten largest clones take up approximately 7% of the sample.

In its sample, this clonotype was seen a few times. Its cognate antigen has yet to be identified. No much larger clone is present one base from it, and per-base qualities are unavailable. Study-level results and caveats: As age increased, observed TCR beta diversity per million T cells dropped in a roughly linear way, and a significant reduction was already evident by age around 41. Estimates of total diversity based on one million sequenced T cells were considered lower bounds and underestimates. Because the CMV infection status of the donors was unknown, age-related changes in expanded clonotypes may potentially have been confounded. There was a strong correlation between observed TCR beta diversity and the percentage of naive T cells measured by flow cytometry. Bulk unsorted PBMC profiling prevented conclusive comparison of naive and antigen-experienced compartments. Compared with the aged group, more naive CD4+ T cells, fewer expanded clones and increased TCR diversity were shown by the long-lived group, suggesting age selection.

The V gene is TRBV20-1 and the J gene is TRBJ2-1, with 7 central nucleotides matching TRBD2. This sequence was found in a man younger than 35 in good health. The sequenced sample consisted of blood. At the DNA level, the sequence is TGCAGTGTTACTCCGGTCGGGCTAGCGGTTTACAATGAGCAGTTCTTC. This sequence encodes CSVTPVGLAVYNEQFF.